The source of this T cell receptor (beta chain) is a study of T cells in Graves' hyperthyroidism and ophthalmopathy. Study at large: Peripheral blood was acquired at first diagnosis, ahead of any therapy whatsoever.

RNA transcripts served as the template for amplifying TCR beta CDR3 regions. HTBI primers were used for first-round RT-PCR of the TCR CDR3. TCRdb called the multiplex PCR reads again in MiXCR, with one record for every CDR3 protein. The repertoire consists of about 560,000 distinct CDR3 sequences, with about a sixth occurring once and the leading ten covering around a sixth. Newly diagnosed patients aged 18 to 65 had hyperthyroidism of under 2 months' duration. On the basis of clinical symptoms, serum thyroxine and TRAb, thyroid ultrasound and orbital computed tomography, diagnoses were made. Findings of the study overall: Also found in blood were most expanded thyroid clonotypes above 0.001.

In this sample, this clonotype turned up a few times. Its matching antigen is unknown. The trim removed 2 bases at V and 11 bases at J, leaving 4 bases unmatched. The length of the CDR3 is 14 residues. Per germline, CDR1 MNHNY and CDR2 SVGAGI (reference sequence). Material: blood. This TCR was sampled from a woman aged 18-29 years with Graves' hyperthyroidism. The V call is TRBV6-6, the J call TRBJ2-3; 13 positions match TRBD2. CDR3 sequence reads: CASSYETSGGMQYF. CDR3 bases: TGTGCCAGCAGTTACGAGACTAGCGGGGGGATGCAGTATTTT.